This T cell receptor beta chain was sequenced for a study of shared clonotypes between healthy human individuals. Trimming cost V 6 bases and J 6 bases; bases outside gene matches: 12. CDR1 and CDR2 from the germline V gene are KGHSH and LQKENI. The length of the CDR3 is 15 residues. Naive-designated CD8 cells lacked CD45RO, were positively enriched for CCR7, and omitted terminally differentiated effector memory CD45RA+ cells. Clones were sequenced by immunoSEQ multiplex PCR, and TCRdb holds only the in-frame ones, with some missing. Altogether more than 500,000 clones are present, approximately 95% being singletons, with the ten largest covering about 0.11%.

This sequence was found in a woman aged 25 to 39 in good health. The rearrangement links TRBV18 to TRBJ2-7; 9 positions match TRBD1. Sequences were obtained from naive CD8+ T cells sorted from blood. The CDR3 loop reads CASSLDGTGLSEQYF. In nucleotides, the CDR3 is TGTGCCAGCTCCCTCGACGGGACAGGGTTATCCGAGCAGTACTTC.